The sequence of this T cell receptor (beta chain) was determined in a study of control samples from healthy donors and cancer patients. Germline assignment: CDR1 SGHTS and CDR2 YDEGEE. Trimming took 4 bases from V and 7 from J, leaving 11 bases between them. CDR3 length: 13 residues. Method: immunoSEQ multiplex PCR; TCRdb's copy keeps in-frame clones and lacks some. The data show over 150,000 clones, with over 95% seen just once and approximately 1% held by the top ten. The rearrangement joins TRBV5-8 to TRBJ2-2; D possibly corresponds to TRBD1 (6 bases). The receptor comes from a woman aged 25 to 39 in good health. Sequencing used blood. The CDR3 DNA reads TGTGCCAGCAGCAACCCGGACAGCGGGGAGCTGTTTTTT. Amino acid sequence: CASSNPDSGELFF.